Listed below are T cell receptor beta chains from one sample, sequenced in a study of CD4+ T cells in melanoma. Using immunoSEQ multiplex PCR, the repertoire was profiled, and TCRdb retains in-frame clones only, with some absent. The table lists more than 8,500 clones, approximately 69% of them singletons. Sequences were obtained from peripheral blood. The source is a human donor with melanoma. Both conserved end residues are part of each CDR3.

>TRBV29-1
CSVASAGGAYEQYF
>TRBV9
CASSVDLGGYEQYF
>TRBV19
CASRKTGVLNTEAFF
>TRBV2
CASSEARQTAGYTF
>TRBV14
CASRGSDNYEQYF
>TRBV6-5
CASSAGEYGQYF
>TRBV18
CASSADRGLYEQYF
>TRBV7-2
CASSLGTGSGYTF
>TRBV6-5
CASGAGGYEQYF
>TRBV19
CASSPRPGGDYGYTF
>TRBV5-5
CASSLRGQGVSPLHF
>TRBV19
CASSKGEPGADTQYF
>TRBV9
CASSSTGTGGPYGYTF
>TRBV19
CASRATGRGGNEQFF
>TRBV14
CASSQVAARGTQYF
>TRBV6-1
CASREVPGFSYEQYF
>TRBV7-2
CASSLGGGAGNTQYF
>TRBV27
CASSLSGYPYEQYF
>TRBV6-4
CASRMGTGNSPLHF
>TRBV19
CASLGQGGEQYF